The 24 T cell receptor beta chains below were found in one sample sequenced in a study of cytomegalovirus exposure and HLA in healthy donors. In the PCR, 60 Vbeta and 13 Jbeta primers were used. Profiling relied on immunoSEQ multiplex PCR, and the TCRdb table lists in-frame clones only, not all of them. The sample lists roughly 100,000 clones; about three fifths were seen once. Sequencing used PBMCs. The receptors come from a human donor in good health.

This clone has a single count. The gene calls are TRBV7-9 and TRBJ2-5, with 7 bases fitting TRBD1. The CDR3 covers 13 residues. Germline V lookup: CDR1 SEHNR, CDR2 FQNEAQ (reference sequence). The CDR3 DNA reads TGTGCTGGACAGGTGAACGCCCAAGAGACCCAGTACTTC. Translating gives CAGQVNAQETQYF.

This clone has more than one count but fewer than ten. The rearrangement links TRBV30 to TRBJ2-7; 7 bases match TRBD1. V was clipped by 2 bases and J by 6 bases; unmatched bases: 7. Germline CDR1 and CDR2: GTSNPN and SVGIG (reference sequence). This CDR3 is 13 amino acids long. In nucleotides, the CDR3 is TGTGCCTGGAGTCTGACAGGGAGTGGCGAGCAGTACTTC. This codes for CAWSLTGSGEQYF.

The chain employs TRBV28 and TRBJ1-2; D not certain. The V end was cut by 2 bases, the J end by 1 base, with 5 bases between. The CDR3 is 13 residues long. Germline CDR1 is MDHEN and CDR2 is SYDVKM. CDR3 protein: CASSLGFNYGYTF. DNA of the CDR3: TGTGCCAGCAGTTTAGGCTTTAACTATGGCTACACCTTC.

This sequence joins TRBV7-6 and TRBJ1-4; 10 bases fit TRBD1. The V gene's germline CDR1 is SGHVS and CDR2 FNYEAQ. V trimming: 4 bases; J trimming: 8 bases; junction bases outside the gene matches: 7. CDR3 length: 15 amino acids. CDR3 DNA sequence: TGTGCCAGCAGCTCCGCCGGGACAGGGGCCGAAAAACTGTTTTTT. Translating gives CASSSAGTGAEKLFF.

V is TRBV28 and J is TRBJ2-5, with 9 bases fitting TRBD2. Germline lookup yields CDR1 MDHEN and CDR2 SYDVKM. The trim removed 2 bases at V and 7 bases at J, leaving 17 bases unmatched. This CDR3 contains 18 residues. The chain's CDR3 is CASSLGETLGGRAGTQYF. In DNA, the CDR3 is TGTGCCAGCAGTTTAGGGGAAACATTAGGCGGGAGGGCCGGGACCCAGTACTTC.

The table lists this clone with a few counts. V usage is TRBV7-2 and J usage is TRBJ2-5; TRBD1 might be the D (5 bases). Trimming took 1 base from V and 2 from J, leaving 11 bases between them. Germline V lookup: CDR1 SGHTA, CDR2 FQGNSA. The CDR3 is 15 residues long. The CDR3 DNA reads as TGTGCCAGCAGCTTAGTTTGGACACAACAAGAGACCCAGTACTTC. Amino acid sequence: CASSLVWTQQETQYF.

The chain joins TRBV4-1 to TRBJ2-7, with D perhaps matching TRBD1 (5 bases). This CDR3 has 15 amino acids. CDR1 is MGHRA and CDR2 is YSYEKL in the germline V gene. The germline V and J ends were trimmed by 2 bases and 5 bases, with 16 bases remaining between them. CDR3 loop: CASSQIGHNADEQYF. In DNA, the CDR3 is TGCGCCAGCAGCCAAATCGGACACAACGCGGACGAGCAGTACTTC.

This chain connects TRBV2 to TRBJ1-4, with TRBD1 as a possible D gene (5 bases). Germline values: CDR1 SNHLY, CDR2 FYNNEI. Trimming took 8 bases from V and 8 from J, leaving 15 bases between them. The CDR3 runs 13 residues. DNA for the CDR3: TGTGCCAGCTCCGCCAGGGCGGGAGAAAAACTGTTTTTT. Protein: CASSARAGEKLFF.

The sample holds many counts of this clone. The chain links TRBV13 to TRBJ2-3; D might be TRBD2 (6 bases). V was pared by 5 bases and J by 4 bases, with 16 bases between. This CDR3 region has 15 residues. CDR1 and CDR2 (germline): PRHDT, FYEKMQ (reference sequence). This chain's CDR3 is CASSDRGGNADTQYF. In DNA form, the CDR3 reads TGTGCCAGCAGCGATAGGGGCGGGAACGCAGATACGCAGTATTTT.

The CDR3 region is CASSPRGLSGANVLTF. The CDR3 DNA reads as TGTGCCAGCAGCCCCCGAGGGCTCTCTGGGGCCAACGTCCTGACTTTC. The J gene is TRBJ2-6, the V gene TRBV28; tentative D call: TRBD2 (5 bases). With 6 bases removed from V and 0 bases from J, the gap between germline ends came to 12 bases. The CDR3 has 16 residues. CDR1 and CDR2 (germline): MDHEN, SYDVKM.

The chain employs TRBV4-1 and TRBJ2-1, with 7 bases that match TRBD2. Germline loops: CDR1 MGHRA, CDR2 YSYEKL. With V trimmed by 2 bases and J by 10 bases, 5 bases remained unmatched. There are 13 residues in the CDR3. CDR3 sequence reads: CASSQREATEQFF. DNA for the CDR3: TGCGCCAGCAGCCAACGGGAGGCAACAGAGCAGTTCTTC.

The rearrangement uses TRBV19 and TRBJ1-5, with a tentative D call TRBD1 (6 bases). The V gene lost 5 bases and the J gene lost 5 bases, with 16 bases spanning the gap. CDR1 and CDR2 from the germline V gene are LNHDA and SQIVND (reference sequence). CDR3 size: 15 residues. The CDR3 region has the DNA TGTGCCAGTAGTTATGGAGACAGGAATTATCAGCCCCAGCATTTT. Its protein is CASSYGDRNYQPQHF.

The chain links TRBV5-6 to TRBJ2-7, with D hard to call. Germline lookup yields CDR1 SGHDT and CDR2 YYEEEE. The CDR3 is made up of 14 amino acids. Trimming left V 0 bases short and J 0 bases short, with 7 bases between. The CDR3 region is CASSLVPDSYEQYF. CDR3 in DNA: TGTGCCAGCAGCTTGGTCCCAGACTCCTACGAGCAGTACTTC.

In DNA, the CDR3 is TGTGCCAGCAGTTCCTTAGCGGGAGGCGGCACCGGGGAGCTGTTTTTT. Its protein product is CASSSLAGGGTGELFF. This rearrangement joins TRBV27 to TRBJ2-2; 10 nucleotides agree with TRBD2. CDR3 length equals 16 residues. Trimming at V came to 4 bases and at J to 4 bases, leaving 6 bases not matched to a gene. Looked up from germline, CDR1 is MNHEY and CDR2 is SMNVEV (reference sequence).

V is TRBV4-2 and J is TRBJ2-1, with 14 bases matching TRBD2. V lost 0 bases and J lost 8; bases outside the gene matches: 6. CDR3 length equals 17 residues. Germline V gene data show CDR1 as LGHNA and CDR2 as YNFKEQ. CDR3 in amino acids: CASSQEGTSGSSHEQFF. In DNA form, the CDR3 reads TGTGCCAGCAGCCAAGAGGGGACTAGCGGGAGTTCCCATGAGCAGTTCTTC.

The chain employs TRBV28 and TRBJ2-5, with a tentative D call TRBD2 (5 bases). CDR1 is MDHEN and CDR2 is SYDVKM in the germline V gene. V lost 6 bases and J 5 bases, leaving 13 bases between the germline ends. This CDR3 is built from 13 residues. The CDR3 here is CASSYGVRETQYF. The CDR3 nucleotides read TGTGCCAGCAGCTACGGGGTAAGGGAGACCCAGTACTTC.

This clone has a single count. The V gene is TRBV9, the J gene TRBJ2-3; D may be TRBD2 (5 bases). Trimming left V 5 bases short and J 6 bases short, with 10 bases between. CDR1 and CDR2 (germline): SGDLS, YYNGEE. There are 12 residues in the CDR3. The CDR3 bases are TGTGCCAGCAGTGCTAGCCTCGATACGCAGTATTTT. This sequence encodes CASSASLDTQYF.

The V gene is TRBV4-1, the J gene TRBJ2-3, with 11 bases that match TRBD2. Germline V gives CDR1 MGHRA, CDR2 YSYEKL. V gave up 5 bases and J gave up 3 bases; unmatched junction bases: 10. This CDR3 is 17 amino acids long. The DNA of the CDR3 is TGCGCCAGCAGCAAACAGACTAGCGGGATAGCAACAGATACGCAGTATTTT. This encodes CASSKQTSGIATDTQYF.

This CDR3 reads CAWSVPRLERSEQFF. The CDR3 DNA sequence: TGTGCCTGGAGTGTACCGAGACTAGAGCGAAGTGAGCAGTTCTTC. The chain uses TRBV30 and TRBJ2-1; D might be TRBD2 (6 bases). Germline CDR1 GTSNPN, CDR2 SVGIG (reference sequence). The CDR3 is 15 amino acids. V was trimmed by 0 bases and J by 9 bases, leaving 18 bases between them.

This clone has only a few counts. The J gene is TRBJ1-2, the V gene TRBV5-1; the D gene is possibly TRBD1 (6 bases). CDR3 length: 14 residues. Germline CDR1 is SGHRS and CDR2 is YFSETQ. V lost 3 bases, J lost 6 bases, and 15 bases lay in between. The DNA of the CDR3 is TGCGCCAGCAGCTCCTTAACAGGGTCTGATGGCTACACCTTC. It encodes CASSSLTGSDGYTF.

This clone was picked up a small number of times. The chain uses TRBV4-1 and TRBJ1-5; TRBD1 matches at 9 bases. Germline V gives CDR1 MGHRA, CDR2 YSYEKL. The CDR3 covers 15 residues. V lost 4 bases to trimming and J lost 5 bases; unmatched junction nucleotides: 6. CDR3 loop: CASSPGTGPDQPQHF. The CDR3 DNA sequence: TGCGCCAGCAGCCCCGGGACAGGGCCCGATCAGCCCCAGCATTTT.

This clone was counted once. V and J are TRBV19 and TRBJ1-1, with D unclear. V lost 5 bases and J lost 2, with 9 bases in between. The CDR3 is 13 amino acids. Germline CDR1 LNHDA, CDR2 SQIVND (reference sequence). CDR3 amino acids: CASSREINTEAFF. CDR3 DNA: TGTGCCAGTAGTCGGGAGATTAACACTGAAGCTTTCTTT.

A word on this clone: One end of the junction varies from germline; a read error may be responsible. The DNA of the CDR3 is TGTGTCAGCAGCTTGATAGGGACTACCAACACCGGGGAGCTGTTTTTT. Protein product: CVSSLIGTTNTGELFF. J is TRBJ2-2 and V is TRBV5-4; 7 bases are shared with TRBD2. The CDR3 length is 16 residues. The germline V gene encodes CDR1 SGHNT and CDR2 YYREEE (reference sequence).

This clone was seen a few times. The V gene is TRBV4-1, the J gene TRBJ1-5; TRBD1 might be the D (6 bases). V dropped 1 base and J dropped 0 bases, with 13 bases sitting between them. The V gene's germline CDR1 is MGHRA and CDR2 YSYEKL. The CDR3 contains 17 residues. The CDR3 loop reads CASSQVGQKISNQPQHF. CDR3 DNA: TGCGCCAGCAGCCAAGTGGGACAAAAAATTAGCAATCAGCCCCAGCATTTT.